Each of the 3 T cell receptor beta chains below was sequenced from the same sample in a study of T cell changes during pregnancy in multiple sclerosis. The repertoire was sequenced with immunoSEQ multiplex PCR; TCRdb's copy has only in-frame clones and lacks some. This table has 50,000 to 60,000 clones, roughly nine tenths appearing once. The sequencing here drew on CD4+ T cells from peripheral blood mononuclear cells, taken in the first trimester of pregnancy. These receptors came from a female donor with multiple sclerosis, enrolled in a pregnancy study.

The chain uses TRBV9 and TRBJ1-3; TRBD1 aligns across 7 bases. The V segment lost 0 bases and the J segment 2 bases; nucleotides outside the gene matches: 8. This CDR3 spans 17 amino acids. CDR1 is SGDLS, CDR2 YYNGEE, per germline. The CDR3 protein is CASSVVGQGGPGNTIYF. For the CDR3, the DNA is TGTGCCAGCAGCGTAGTCGGGCAGGGGGGCCCTGGAAACACCATATATTTT.

The chain links TRBV6-1 to TRBJ2-1; TRBD2 is a possible D gene (5 bases). The germline gives CDR1 MNHNS, CDR2 SASEGT. CDR3 length equals 16 residues. Trimming took off 4 bases at V and 4 bases at J, with 17 bases between the two ends. CDR3 in amino acids: CASSGLLPGLYNEQFF. The CDR3 DNA follows: TGTGCCAGCAGTGGGCTTCTACCCGGACTTTACAATGAGCAGTTCTTC.

The chain has TRBV28 and TRBJ1-6; TRBD1 matches at 7 bases. Germline-derived CDR1 and CDR2 are MDHEN and SYDVKM. This CDR3 is built from 15 residues. Trimming removed 2 bases from V and 6 bases from J; junction bases left unmatched: 4. CDR3 region: CASSLAGQLNSPLHF. The CDR3 DNA is TGTGCCAGCAGTTTAGCGGGACAGCTTAATTCACCCCTCCACTTT. Together with reference TRBV28 and TRBJ1-6, the CDR3 gives the full variable domain: DVKVTQSSRYLVKRTGEKVFLECVQDMDHENMFWYRQDPGLGLRLIYFSYDVKMKEKGDIPEGYSVSREKKERFSLILESASTNQTSMYLCASSLAGQLNSPLHFGNGTRLTVT.